These 27 T cell receptor beta chains came from one sample sequenced in a study of blood T cells in healthy people across ages. The second PCR ran about 6 to 11 cycles with a sample-barcoded 5' primer and J-beta primers. MiXCR was run by TCRdb on the 5' RACE reads, yielding one entry per CDR3 protein. Found here are fewer than 800,000 distinct CDR3 sequences, around a fifth of them singletons; the top ten hold roughly 3.6%. Sequenced input: blood. The origin of the receptors is a man in his 70s in good health.

The chain employs TRBV12-5 and TRBJ2-5; possibly TRBD2 for D (6 bases). CDR1 LGHNT and CDR2 FRNRAP come from the germline V gene. The CDR3 is 14 residues long. V lost 4 bases, J lost 9 bases, and 18 bases lay in between. The CDR3, as DNA: TGTGCTAGTGGTTCTCTCGGGACTCCCAGGCCCCAGTACTTC. It yields the protein CASGSLGTPRPQYF.

This clonotype was observed a handful of times. V and J are TRBV20-1 and TRBJ2-7, with D possibly matching TRBD1 (6 bases). Deletions cut 3 bases from V and 0 bases from J, with 9 bases between. The CDR3 is 13 residues long. The germline V gene encodes CDR1 DFQATT and CDR2 SNEGSKA (reference sequence). The CDR3 is CSARKQGSYEQYF. CDR3 DNA: TGCAGTGCTAGGAAACAGGGCTCCTACGAGCAGTACTTC.

The rearrangement links TRBV20-1 to TRBJ2-7; D call uncertain. This CDR3 region has 12 residues. Per germline, CDR1 DFQATT and CDR2 SNEGSKA (reference sequence). For the CDR3, the DNA is TGCAGCCTCTCGGACGGCGGCGACGAGCAGTACTTC. Translating it yields CSLSDGGDEQYF.

This clonotype was recorded a few times. The chain joins TRBV20-1 to TRBJ1-4; D perhaps matches TRBD1 (5 bases). V gave up 0 bases and J gave up 5 bases, with 16 bases separating them. Germline CDR1 DFQATT, CDR2 SNEGSKA (reference sequence). There are 16 residues in the CDR3. Here the CDR3 reads CSARELPGRQNEKLFF. CDR3 bases: TGCAGTGCTAGAGAGCTACCGGGACGGCAGAATGAAAAACTGTTTTTT.

The chain combines TRBV14 with TRBJ2-3, with D tentatively TRBD1 or TRBD2 (5 bases each). The CDR3 has 14 amino acids. The V end was cut by 4 bases, the J end by 6 bases, with 14 bases between. The germline CDR1 and CDR2 sequences are SGHDN and FVKESK. The CDR3 nucleotides read TGTGCCAGCAGCCTAAATGGGGGAATGGATACGCAGTATTTT. Its translation: CASSLNGGMDTQYF.

This clonotype was observed a handful of times. The chain has TRBV30 and TRBJ1-2; no reliable D call. Trimming removed 2 bases at V and 4 bases at J, with 11 bases between. The CDR3 runs to 13 residues. Germline V gene data show CDR1 as GTSNPN and CDR2 as SVGIG (reference sequence). CDR3 DNA: TGTGCCTGGAGTTCCGGGTCTGGCTATGGCTACACCTTC. As protein: CAWSSGSGYGYTF.

This clonotype was picked up a small number of times. This chain links TRBV24-1 with TRBJ2-1; D tentatively fits TRBD1 or TRBD2 (6 bases each). Germline CDR1 and CDR2: KGHDR and SFDVKD. Trimming took off 9 bases at V and 2 bases at J, with 16 bases between the two ends. The CDR3 consists of 15 residues. Here the CDR3 reads CATQEGDNPYNEQFF. For the CDR3, the DNA is TGTGCCACCCAGGAGGGGGACAATCCCTACAATGAGCAGTTCTTC.

The V call is TRBV5-1, the J call TRBJ2-5; no clear D. Judging by the DNA end, TRBJ2-1 fits better; the J call may be wrong. Germline assignment: CDR1 SGHRS and CDR2 YFSETQ. The CDR3 totals 14 residues. The CDR3 coding sequence is TGCGCCAGCAGCTTGGGACTGACAAGTAATGAGCAGTTCTTC. This codes for CASSLGLTSNEQFF.

In this sample, this clonotype turned up a few times. The genes are TRBV6-6 and TRBJ2-7; 11 nucleotides align to TRBD2. The CDR3 is made up of 14 amino acids. With 6 bases clipped from V and 5 bases from J, the junction kept 6 bases outside the gene matches. Germline V gives CDR1 MNHNY, CDR2 SVGAGI (reference sequence). The CDR3 DNA reads as TGTGCCAGCAGACTAGCGGGAGACGGCCACGAGCAGTACTTC. This translates into CASRLAGDGHEQYF.

The chain carries TRBV5-1 and TRBJ1-6; tentatively, D is TRBD1 (6 bases). CDR1 and CDR2 from the germline V gene are SGHRS and YFSETQ. CDR3 length equals 13 residues. Trimming removed 0 bases from V and 9 bases from J, with 7 bases in between. CDR3 protein: CASSLEGGSPLHF. The CDR3 DNA is TGCGCCAGCAGCTTGGAAGGGGGTTCACCCCTCCACTTT.

This clonotype was detected only a few times. The genes are TRBV7-3 and TRBJ2-5; TRBD1 agrees at 8 bases. The germline gives CDR1 SGHTA, CDR2 FQGTGA. After removal of 0 bases from V and 4 bases from J, the junction contained 10 bases not matched to a gene. The CDR3 consists of 17 residues. The CDR3, as DNA: TGTGCCAGCAGCTTAACGTCCGGACAGGGCGTCGGAGAGACCCAGTACTTC. Encoded protein: CASSLTSGQGVGETQYF.

V and J are TRBV4-1 and TRBJ2-7; TRBD2 aligns across 10 bases. The V segment lost 0 bases and the J segment 1 base; nucleotides outside the gene matches: 6. Per germline, CDR1 MGHRA and CDR2 YSYEKL. The CDR3 spans 17 residues. Here the CDR3 reads CASSQDIGSGRSYEQYF. CDR3 bases: TGCGCCAGCAGCCAAGATATCGGTAGCGGGAGGTCCTACGAGCAGTACTTC.

This clonotype appeared a few times. The chain employs TRBV6-6 and TRBJ1-2; D unclear. The CDR3 extends over 12 amino acids. Germline CDR1 is MNHNY and CDR2 is SVGAGI (reference sequence). Trimming removed 2 bases at V and 8 bases at J, with 9 bases between. The CDR3 spells CASSYIGNGYTF. DNA for the CDR3: TGTGCCAGCAGTTACATAGGGAACGGCTACACCTTC.

The rearrangement uses TRBV4-1 and TRBJ2-7, with 8 bases fitting TRBD1. Trimming at V came to 1 base and at J to 4 bases, leaving 9 bases not matched to a gene. In germline, CDR1 is MGHRA, CDR2 YSYEKL. The CDR3 length is 16 residues. CDR3 in DNA: TGCGCCAGCAGCCAAGTGGACAGGGAGGCCCCGTACGAGCAGTACTTC. Amino acids: CASSQVDREAPYEQYF.

V usage is TRBV20-1 and J usage is TRBJ2-5; no clear D. Per germline, CDR1 DFQATT and CDR2 SNEGSKA (reference sequence). The V end was cut by 2 bases, the J end by 5 bases, with 18 bases between. The CDR3 length is 15 residues. CDR3 sequence reads: CSARLASSTRETQYF. For the CDR3, the DNA is TGCAGTGCTAGATTGGCGTCATCCACAAGGGAGACCCAGTACTTC.

This clonotype has only a few counts. The V call is TRBV21-1, the J call TRBJ1-1; the table assigns TRBD1, which was not confirmed against the DNA. TRBV21-1 is noted as a pseudogene. The CDR3 loop spans 13 amino acids. CDR3 loop: CASRTLGGTEAFF. The CDR3 nucleotides are TGTGCCAGCAGGACACTGGGGGGCACTGAAGCTTTCTTT.

The chain joins TRBV12-3 or TRBV12-4 to TRBJ2-5, with 12 bases fitting TRBD2. The J call is in doubt because the DNA end fits TRBJ2-7 better. This CDR3 comprises 14 residues. The DNA of the CDR3 is TGTGCCAGCAGTGGACTAGCGGGATACTACGAGCAGTACTTC. It specifies CASSGLAGYYEQYF.

The genes are TRBV12-3 or TRBV12-4 and TRBJ2-1; tentatively, D is TRBD2 (6 bases). The CDR3 is made up of 14 amino acids. V lost 7 bases, J lost 4 bases, and 14 bases lay in between. In DNA, the CDR3 is TGTGCCAGCATTCAGGCTAGCGTTTACAATGAGCAGTTCTTC. Translating gives CASIQASVYNEQFF.

The gene calls are TRBV28 and TRBJ1-1; D ambiguous. Trimming stripped 7 bases from V and 4 bases from J, with 7 bases between. Per germline, CDR1 MDHEN and CDR2 SYDVKM. This CDR3 is built from 11 residues. The CDR3 reads CASTPLTEAFF. CDR3 DNA: TGTGCCAGCACTCCTCTCACTGAAGCTTTCTTT.

This clonotype occurred a few times. V and J are TRBV6-2 or TRBV6-3 and TRBJ2-7, with TRBD2 matching 7 bases. V was clipped by 7 bases and J by 5 bases; unmatched bases: 14. Germline V gives CDR1 MNHEY, CDR2 SVGEGT. The CDR3 totals 15 residues. The CDR3 DNA follows: TGTGCCAGCAAGCGGTGGGACTCAGCGGGGAACGAGCAGTACTTC. This gives the protein CASKRWDSAGNEQYF.

Only a few counts were recorded for this clonotype. An end of the junction does not agree with germline; a read error may underlie this. The chain links TRBV4-1 to TRBJ2-7; a possible D gene is TRBD2 (5 bases). The CDR3 loop spans 14 amino acids. Germline-derived CDR1 and CDR2 are MGHRA and YSYEKL. The CDR3 sequence is CASSQLALSYEQHF. The CDR3 DNA reads TGCGCCAGCAGCCAGCTAGCTTTGTCCTACGAGCAGCACTTC.

Points on this clonotype: Sequence at one end of the junction differs from germline and may be a read error. This chain links TRBV28 with TRBJ2-7, with 13 bases matching TRBD2. TRBJ2-1 matches the DNA end more closely, so the J call is doubtful. Per the germline V gene, CDR1 is MDHEN and CDR2 is SYDVKM. The CDR3 spans 18 residues. The DNA of the CDR3 is TGTACCAGCAGTTTCCTACTCCTAAGGACTAGCGGGAGTAATGAGCAGTTCTTC. Protein sequence: CTSSFLLLRTSGSNEQFF.

The chain recombines TRBV28 with TRBJ2-3; D not resolved. CDR1 is MDHEN and CDR2 is SYDVKM in the germline V gene. CDR3 length: 15 residues. Trimming took off 3 bases at V and 1 base at J, with 11 bases between the two ends. Written as DNA, the CDR3 is TGTGCCAGCAGTTTGAGTCACATCGGCACAGATACGCAGTATTTT. Protein: CASSLSHIGTDTQYF.

This clonotype has only a few counts. The V and J genes are TRBV10-3 and TRBJ2-7; D possibly corresponds to TRBD1 (5 bases). Germline CDR1 ENHRY, CDR2 SYGVKD. The germline V and J ends were trimmed by 4 bases and 0 bases, with 10 bases remaining between them. The CDR3 contains 14 residues. The CDR3 is CAISGAGRSYEQYF. CDR3 nucleotides: TGTGCCATCAGTGGGGCAGGGCGCTCCTACGAGCAGTACTTC.

This clonotype appeared a few times. V and J are TRBV20-1 and TRBJ2-1; 12 bases line up with TRBD2. V shed 2 bases and J 1 base; nucleotides not matched to a gene: 6. The CDR3 runs 17 residues. CDR1 is DFQATT and CDR2 is SNEGSKA in the germline V gene (reference sequence). The CDR3 nucleotides read TGCAGTGCTAGATCCGGACTAGCGGGATCGTCCTACAATGAGCAGTTCTTC. This gives the protein CSARSGLAGSSYNEQFF.

The V call is TRBV20-1, the J call TRBJ1-5; a weak D match, TRBD1 (6 bases). V lost 3 bases to trimming and J lost 7 bases, with 13 bases between them. The CDR3 spans 13 residues. Germline V CDR1 and CDR2: DFQATT, SNEGSKA (reference sequence). The CDR3 sequence: CSASLGAGQPQHF. The CDR3 DNA reads TGCAGTGCTAGCTTGGGGGCGGGGCAGCCCCAGCATTTT.

This clonotype was seen repeatedly, ten times or more. The rearrangement links TRBV6-5 to TRBJ2-5, with D perhaps being TRBD1 or TRBD2 (5 bases each). The V end lost 6 bases, the J end lost 5 bases, and 13 bases lay between the germline ends. This CDR3 has 13 residues. CDR1 and CDR2 from the germline V gene are MNHEY and SVGAGI. CDR3 DNA sequence: TGTGCCAGCAGGCGAGGGGAGTACGAGACCCAGTACTTC. Translated, it gives CASRRGEYETQYF.